This T cell receptor (beta chain) came from a study of CD8 T cells in Susac syndrome. CD8+ and CD4+ T cells taken from blood had their TCR beta sequenced. TEMRA cells were FACS-enriched, and CD8+ and CD4+ T cells were isolated negatively. General study findings and limits: A relatively small number of individuals underwent TCR sequencing and HLA analysis.

In the case of this clonotype: The antigen remains undetermined.

RNA, at about 0.45 to 1 ug, was reverse transcribed with random hexamers. The method of amplification for TCR beta CDR3 was immunoSEQ multiplex PCR, covering 54 Vbeta and 13 Jbeta. TCRdb analysed the immunoSEQ multiplex PCR reads with MiXCR anew, one entry per CDR3 protein. The table records 250,000 to 300,000 distinct CDR3 sequences, 80% to 90% of them present only once. Trimming at V came to 5 bases and at J to 5 bases, leaving 11 bases not matched to a gene. Germline V gene lookup returns CDR1 LNHDA and CDR2 SQIVND (reference sequence). The CDR3 is 16 amino acids. Source material: CD8+ T cells from PBMCs. The receptor was isolated from a human donor with multiple sclerosis. This chain connects TRBV19 to TRBJ2-5, with 10 bases identical to TRBD2. CDR3 loop: CASSAYGSGRAETQYF. DNA for the CDR3: TGTGCCAGTAGTGCCTACGGGAGCGGGAGGGCGGAGACCCAGTACTTC.